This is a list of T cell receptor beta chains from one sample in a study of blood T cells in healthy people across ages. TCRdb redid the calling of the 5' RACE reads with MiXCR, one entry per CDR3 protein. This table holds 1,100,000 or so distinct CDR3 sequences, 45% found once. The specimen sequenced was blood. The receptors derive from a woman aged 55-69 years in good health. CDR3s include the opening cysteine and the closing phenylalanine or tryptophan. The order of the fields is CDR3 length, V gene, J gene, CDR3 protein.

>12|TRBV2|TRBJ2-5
CASSPEGWTQYF
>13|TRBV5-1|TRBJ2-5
CASSLEPAETQYF
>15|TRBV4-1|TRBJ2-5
CASSQATGLQGEQYF
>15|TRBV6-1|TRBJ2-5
CASTRRVGSEETQYF
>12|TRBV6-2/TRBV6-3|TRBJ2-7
CASNHDGPMGYF
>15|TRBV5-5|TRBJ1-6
CASSSTPFQNSPLHF
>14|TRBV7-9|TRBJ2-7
CASSLGGPSGEQYF
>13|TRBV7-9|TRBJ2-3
CASSAQSRGGQYF
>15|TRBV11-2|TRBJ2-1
CASSFGRTKGDEQFF
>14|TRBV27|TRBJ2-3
CASSQREQADTQYF
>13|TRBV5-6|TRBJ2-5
CASSSGAGETQYF
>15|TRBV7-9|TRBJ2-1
CTSKGTSGNNREQFF
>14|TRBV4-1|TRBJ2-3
CASSLVTRTTRWYF
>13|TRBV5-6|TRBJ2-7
CASSSSLAGEQYF
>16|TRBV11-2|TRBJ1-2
CASSGLVDPWRLGYTF
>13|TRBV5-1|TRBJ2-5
CASSLQRGETQYF
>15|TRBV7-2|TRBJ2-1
CASRQGTSGSWGQFF
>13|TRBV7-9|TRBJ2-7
CASSFGRNYEQYF
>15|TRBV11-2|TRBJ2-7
CASSLVSSEPYEQYF
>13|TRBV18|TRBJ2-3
CASSPGGDRTQYF
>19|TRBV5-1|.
CASSLVSPRLRQIPYEQYF
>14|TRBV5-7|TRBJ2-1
CASSVRDRWDEQFF
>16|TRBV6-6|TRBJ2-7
CASTRTSGLSSYEQYF
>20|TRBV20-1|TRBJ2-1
CSARDPLGLAGGGEVNEQFF
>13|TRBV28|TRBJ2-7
CASSFMLGTEPYF
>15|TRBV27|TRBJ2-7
CASSLSWDNSYEQYF
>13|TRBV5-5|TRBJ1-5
CASSHDTLQPQHF
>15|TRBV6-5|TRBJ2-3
CASRTSGTSGHTQYF
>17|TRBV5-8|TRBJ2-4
CASSSTLGAGGLNIQYF
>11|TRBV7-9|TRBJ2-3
CASRLKDTQYF
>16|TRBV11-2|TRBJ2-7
CASSLPGGTGANEQYF
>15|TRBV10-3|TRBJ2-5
CAISILAGGQETQYF
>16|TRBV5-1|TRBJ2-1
CASSPRASGRDNEQFF
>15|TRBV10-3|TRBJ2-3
CAISGGGRRTDTQYF
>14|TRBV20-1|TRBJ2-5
CSAKAYREFETQYF
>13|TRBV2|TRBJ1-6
CASSGQTNSPLHF
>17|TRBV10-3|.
CAISESRAGGRMGEQYF
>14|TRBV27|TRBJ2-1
CASSALGRYNEQFF
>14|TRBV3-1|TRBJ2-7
CASSQRTGGYEQYF
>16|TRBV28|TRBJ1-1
CATQTLQGNLDTEAFF
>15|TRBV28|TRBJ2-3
CASWPPGGIADTQYF
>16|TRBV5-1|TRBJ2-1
CASSLDGLSSYNEQFF